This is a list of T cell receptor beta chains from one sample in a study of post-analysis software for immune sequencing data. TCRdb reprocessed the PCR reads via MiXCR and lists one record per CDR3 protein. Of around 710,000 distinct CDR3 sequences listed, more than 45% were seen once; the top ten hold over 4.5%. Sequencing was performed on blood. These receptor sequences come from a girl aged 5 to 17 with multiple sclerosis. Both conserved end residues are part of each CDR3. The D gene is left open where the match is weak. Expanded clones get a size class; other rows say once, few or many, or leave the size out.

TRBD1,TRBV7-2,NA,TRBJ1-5,CASSLDATGGSNQPQHF,TGTGCCAGCAGCTTAGATGCAACAGGGGGGAGCAATCAGCCCCAGCATTTT
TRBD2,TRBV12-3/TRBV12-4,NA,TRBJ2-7,CASTPTGTRKYF,TGTGCCAGCACCCCGACCGGGACTAGAAAGTACTTC
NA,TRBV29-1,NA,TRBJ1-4,CSAAGGAANEKLFF,TGCAGCGCTGCGGGGGGGGCAGCTAATGAAAAACTGTTTTTT
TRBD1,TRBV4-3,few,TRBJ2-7,CASSQAGQGIYEQYF,TGCGCCAGCAGCCAAGCGGGACAGGGGATCTACGAGCAGTACTTC
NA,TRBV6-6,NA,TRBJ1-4,CASSQGFNEKLFF,TGTGCCAGCAGTCAGGGTTTTAATGAAAAACTGTTTTTT
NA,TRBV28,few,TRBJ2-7,CASSSYLAPTYEQYF,TGTGCCAGCAGTTCTTACCTAGCTCCGACCTACGAGCAGTACTTC
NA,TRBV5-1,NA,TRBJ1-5,CASSLDGVQPQHF,TGCGCCAGCAGCTTGGATGGGGTACAGCCCCAGCATTTT
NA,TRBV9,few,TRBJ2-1,CASSVAPLSGTYNEQFF,TGTGCCAGCAGCGTAGCTCCCCTAAGCGGTACCTACAATGAGCAGTTCTTC
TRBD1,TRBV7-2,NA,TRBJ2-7,CASSPGTESKYEQYF,TGTGCCAGCAGTCCCGGGACAGAGTCCAAATACGAGCAGTACTTC
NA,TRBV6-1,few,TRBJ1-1,CASSEGFSFF,TGTGCCAGCAGTGAAGGCTTCAGTTTCTTT
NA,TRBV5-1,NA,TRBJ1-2,CASSFHREAGYTF,TGCGCCAGCAGCTTCCACAGGGAGGCCGGCTACACCTTC
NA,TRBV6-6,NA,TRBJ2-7,CASSNPGMFYEQYF,TGTGCCAGCAGTAACCCAGGGATGTTCTACGAGCAGTACTTC
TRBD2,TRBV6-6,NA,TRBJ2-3,CASKETSGRWDTQYF,TGTGCCAGCAAGGAGACTAGCGGGAGATGGGATACGCAGTATTTT
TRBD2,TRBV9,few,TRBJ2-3,CASSTSAGVGDTQYF,TGTGCCAGCAGCACCTCAGCGGGAGTGGGAGATACGCAGTATTTT
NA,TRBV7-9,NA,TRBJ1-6,CASSDGTGSYNSPLHF,TGTGCCAGCAGCGATGGGACGGGCTCCTATAATTCACCCCTCCACTTT
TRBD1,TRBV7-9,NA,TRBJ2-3,CASRGTGADTQYF,TGTGCCAGCAGGGGTACAGGGGCTGATACGCAGTATTTT
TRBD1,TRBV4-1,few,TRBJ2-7,CASSQEQGIYEQYF,TGCGCCAGCAGCCAAGAACAGGGGATCTACGAGCAGTACTTC
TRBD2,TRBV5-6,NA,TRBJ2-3,CASILSGTTDTQYF,TGTGCCAGCATCCTTAGCGGGACCACAGATACGCAGTATTTT
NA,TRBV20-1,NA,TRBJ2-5,CSARGRGYQETQYF,TGCAGTGCTAGGGGGAGGGGGTACCAAGAGACCCAGTACTTC
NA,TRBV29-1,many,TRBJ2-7,CSVGGDSSYEQYF,TGCAGCGTTGGGGGGGACAGTTCCTACGAGCAGTACTTC
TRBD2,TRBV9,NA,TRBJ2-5,CASSASGSRETQYF,TGTGCCAGCAGCGCTAGCGGGAGCAGAGAGACCCAGTACTTC
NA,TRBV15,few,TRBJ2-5,CATSRGENLPGETQYF,TGTGCCACCAGCAGAGGGGAAAACCTTCCGGGGGAGACCCAGTACTTC
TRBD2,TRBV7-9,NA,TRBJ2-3,CASSFTSDRTDTQYF,TGTGCCAGCAGCTTCACTAGCGACCGCACAGATACGCAGTATTTT
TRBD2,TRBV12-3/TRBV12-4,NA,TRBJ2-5,CASSGGLVGETQYF,TGTGCCAGCAGTGGGGGACTAGTCGGGGAGACCCAGTACTTC
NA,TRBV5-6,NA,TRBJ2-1,CASSREQGPYNEQFF,TGTGCCAGCAGCAGGGAACAGGGCCCCTACAATGAGCAGTTCTTC
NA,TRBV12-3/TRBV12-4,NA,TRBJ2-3,CASSLPRVILDTQYF,TGTGCCAGCAGCCTACCGCGGGTGATATTAGATACGCAGTATTTT
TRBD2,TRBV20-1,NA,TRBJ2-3,CSANGASGYTDTQYF,TGCAGTGCTAACGGGGCTAGCGGGTACACAGATACGCAGTATTTT
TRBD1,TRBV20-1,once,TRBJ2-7,CSANFDRGLEQYF,TGCAGTGCTAACTTCGACAGGGGGCTCGAGCAGTACTTC
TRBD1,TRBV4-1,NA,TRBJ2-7,CASSQAGTAFYEQYF,TGCGCCAGCAGCCAAGCCGGGACAGCCTTCTACGAGCAGTACTTC
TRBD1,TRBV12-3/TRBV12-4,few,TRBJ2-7,CASSLNRGVYEQYF,TGTGCCAGCAGTTTGAACAGGGGAGTCTACGAGCAGTACTTC
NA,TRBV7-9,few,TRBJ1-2,CASSLKDRGDNYGYTF,TGTGCCAGCAGCTTAAAGGACCGAGGGGACAACTATGGCTACACCTTC
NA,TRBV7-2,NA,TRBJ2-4,CASSPAGGWPKNIQYF,TGTGCCAGCAGCCCCGCAGGGGGGTGGCCCAAAAACATTCAGTACTTC
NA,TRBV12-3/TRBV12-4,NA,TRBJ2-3,CASSLGPEGADTQYF,TGTGCCAGCAGTTTAGGCCCGGAAGGAGCAGATACGCAGTATTTT
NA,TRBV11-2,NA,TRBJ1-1,CASRTTGTAYGAEAFF,TGTGCCAGCCGAACAACCGGGACCGCCTATGGGGCTGAAGCTTTCTTT
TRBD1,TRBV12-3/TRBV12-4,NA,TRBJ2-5,CASTPPTGQRETQYF,TGTGCCAGCACCCCTCCCACGGGACAGCGAGAGACCCAGTACTTC
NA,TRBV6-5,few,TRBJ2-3,CASSRGSYRTDTQYF,TGTGCCAGCAGTCGCGGGTCCTACCGCACAGATACGCAGTATTTT
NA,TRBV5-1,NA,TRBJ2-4,CASSGWEQGNIQYF,TGCGCCAGCAGCGGCTGGGAACAGGGAAACATTCAGTACTTC
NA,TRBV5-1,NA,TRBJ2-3,CASSLGSGHYSTDTQYF,TGCGCCAGCAGCTTGGGTAGCGGCCACTATAGCACAGATACGCAGTATTTT
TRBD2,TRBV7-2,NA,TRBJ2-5,CASSLGLAGGKTQYF,TGTGCCAGCAGCTTAGGCCTAGCGGGAGGAAAGACTCAGTACTTC
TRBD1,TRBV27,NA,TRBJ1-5,CASSFSDREPQHF,TGTGCCAGCAGTTTCTCCGACAGGGAGCCCCAGCATTTT